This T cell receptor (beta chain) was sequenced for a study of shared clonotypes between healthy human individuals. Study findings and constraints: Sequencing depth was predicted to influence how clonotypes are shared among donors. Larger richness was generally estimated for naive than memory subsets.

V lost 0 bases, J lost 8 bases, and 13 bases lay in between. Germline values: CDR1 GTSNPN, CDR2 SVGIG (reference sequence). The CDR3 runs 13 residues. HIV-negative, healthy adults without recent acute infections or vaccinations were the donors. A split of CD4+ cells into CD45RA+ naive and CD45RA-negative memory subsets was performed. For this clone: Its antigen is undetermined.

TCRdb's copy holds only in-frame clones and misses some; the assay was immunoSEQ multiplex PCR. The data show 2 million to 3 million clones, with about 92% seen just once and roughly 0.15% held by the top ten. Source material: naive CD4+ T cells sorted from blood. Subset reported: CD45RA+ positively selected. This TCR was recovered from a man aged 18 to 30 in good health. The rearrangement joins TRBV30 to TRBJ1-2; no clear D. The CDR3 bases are TGTGCCTGGAGTGTAGCGACACACGGCGGCTACACCTTC. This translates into CAWSVATHGGYTF.